Listed below are T cell receptor beta chains from one sample, sequenced in a study of blood T cell repertoires in COVID-19. Profiled with immunoSEQ multiplex PCR; TCRdb holds only in-frame clones, not every one. This table has about 64,000 clones, over 75% appearing once. Material: peripheral blood. These receptors were collected from a man between 65 and 85 years old with acute or convalescent COVID-19. Both conserved end residues are part of each CDR3. The D gene is left open where the match is weak. Clone size appears in some rows only: once, few, many, or a class for an expanded clone.

J gene	V gene	CDR3 length	clone size	D gene	CDR3 DNA	CDR3 protein
TRBJ1-2	TRBV27	16	-	TRBD1	TGTGCCAGCAGTTTCTTCTCCGGGACAGGGAACTATGGCTACACCTTC	CASSFFSGTGNYGYTF
TRBJ2-2	TRBV27	19	-	TRBD2	TGTGCCAGCAGTTTCTCCGGACTAGCGGGGGCCGTTAACACCGGGGAGCTGTTTTTT	CASSFSGLAGAVNTGELFF
TRBJ1-1	TRBV5-1	15	-	-	TGCGCCAGCAGCTGGAACCCTGGAGGAGGCACTGAAGCTTTCTTT	CASSWNPGGGTEAFF
TRBJ1-3	TRBV6-5	15	-	-	TGTGCCAGCACCACGGCGGGGGGCTCTGGAAACACCATATATTTT	CASTTAGGSGNTIYF
TRBJ1-2	TRBV6-5	13	-	-	TGTGCCAGCAGCCCGACAGGCCTCTATGGCTACACCTTC	CASSPTGLYGYTF
TRBJ2-1	TRBV5-5	15	-	TRBD2	TGTGCCAGCAGCCCCTCTGGCGGGGGGGTCTATGAGCAGTTCTTC	CASSPSGGGVYEQFF
TRBJ2-7	TRBV11-1	14	-	TRBD1	TGTGCCAGCAGCTTTACAGGGGATAAAGCCGAGCAGTACTTC	CASSFTGDKAEQYF
TRBJ2-7	TRBV7-2	13	once	TRBD2	TGTGCCAGCAGCAATGCGGGAGGCTACGAGCAGTACTTC	CASSNAGGYEQYF
TRBJ2-6	TRBV4-1	14	-	-	TGCGCCAGCAGCCCTTCGTGGGGGGAAAACGTCCTGACTTTC	CASSPSWGENVLTF
TRBJ1-5	TRBV27	13	-	-	TGTGCCAGCAGTCCAGGGAGGGCCGGGCCCCAGCATTTT	CASSPGRAGPQHF
TRBJ1-2	TRBV29-1	11	-	-	TGCAGCGTTCAAGGGGGGGGCGGCTACACCTTC	CSVQGGGGYTF
TRBJ2-7	TRBV19	14	-	TRBD1	TGTGCCAGTAGTATCTTGGGACAGGGCGGCGAGCAGTACTTC	CASSILGQGGEQYF
TRBJ2-5	TRBV5-6	16	-	-	TGTGCCAGCAGCTTGTCGACCGGCGGGACCAAGGGGACCCAGTACTTC	CASSLSTGGTKGTQYF
TRBJ1-4	TRBV24-1	15	-	-	TGTGCCACCAGTGAAACAGGGCCAGCTAATGAAAAACTGTTTTTT	CATSETGPANEKLFF
TRBJ1-3	TRBV18	18	-	-	TGTGCCAGCTCACCAATTAACAGGGCTTCTACCTCTGGAAACACCATATATTTT	CASSPINRASTSGNTIYF
TRBJ1-2	TRBV25-1	14	-	-	TGTGCCAGCAGTGACCCCGGACAGATCTATGGCTACACCTTC	CASSDPGQIYGYTF
TRBJ2-2	TRBV19	13	-	-	TGTGCCAGTAGTTCTGCGAACACCGGGGAGCTGTTTTTT	CASSSANTGELFF
TRBJ2-4	TRBV30	13	-	TRBD1	TGTGCCTGGAGTGTCGGACAGGGGAACATTCAGTACTTC	CAWSVGQGNIQYF
TRBJ2-5	TRBV7-3	15	-	-	TGTGCCAGCAGCTTATACCGCGGGGCCCAAGAGACCCAGTACTTC	CASSLYRGAQETQYF
TRBJ1-2	TRBV4-2	14	-	-	TGTGCCAGCAGCCAAGAATCAGGGTCCTATGGCTACACCTTC	CASSQESGSYGYTF
TRBJ2-7	TRBV11-2	16	-	TRBD1	TGTGCCAGCAGCTCAGTGGGACAGGCCATTTCCTACGAGCAGTACTTC	CASSSVGQAISYEQYF
TRBJ2-1	TRBV6-6	16	few	TRBD1	TGTGCCAGCAGTTACCCCACAGGGGCCGAACTCAATGAGCAGTTCTTC	CASSYPTGAELNEQFF
TRBJ1-2	TRBV19	15	once	TRBD1	TGTGCCAGTAGTCCACAGGGGGCTGGGGGCTATGGCTACACCTTC	CASSPQGAGGYGYTF
TRBJ2-5	TRBV10-1	17	-	-	TGCGCCAGCAGTGAGATCAGACTCCGGGATCCTCTAGAGACCCAGTACTTC	CASSEIRLRDPLETQYF
TRBJ2-7	TRBV3-1/TRBV3-2	12	few	-	TGTGCCAGCAGCCAAGTGGAGTACGAGCAGTACTTC	CASSQVEYEQYF
TRBJ1-2	TRBV5-8	14	-	-	TGTGCCAGCAGCTTGGACACAACGGGGTATGGCTACACCTTC	CASSLDTTGYGYTF
TRBJ2-3	TRBV24-1	11	-	-	TGTGCCACCAGTGATGGCTATACGCAGTATTTT	CATSDGYTQYF
TRBJ1-2	TRBV5-8	13	-	-	TGTGCCAGCAGCTTCGCCGGGAACTATGGCTACACCTTC	CASSFAGNYGYTF
TRBJ1-1	TRBV19	11	-	-	TGTGCCAGTAGTCTTAATACTGAAGCTTTCTTT	CASSLNTEAFF
TRBJ1-4	TRBV4-1	19	-	TRBD1	TGCGCCAGCAGCCAAGTTCACGGAGACAGGGGGTTTCCTAATGAAAAACTGTTTTTT	CASSQVHGDRGFPNEKLFF
TRBJ1-1	TRBV19	16	-	-	TGTGCCAGTAGTATAGCGGGTCTACGGCGGAACACTGAAGCTTTCTTT	CASSIAGLRRNTEAFF
TRBJ2-1	TRBV29-1	12	-	TRBD2	TGCAGCGGCGGGAGGGGTCAGAATGAGCAGTTCTTC	CSGGRGQNEQFF
TRBJ2-7	TRBV13	17	-	TRBD1	TGTGCCAGCAGCTTAGGCCACGAGGGACAGGTCTCCTACGAGCAGTACTTC	CASSLGHEGQVSYEQYF
TRBJ2-1	TRBV6-6	15	-	TRBD2	TGTGCCAGCAGTCACACTAGCGGGGGGGGCAATGAGCAGTTCTTC	CASSHTSGGGNEQFF
TRBJ1-2	TRBV7-2	14	-	-	TGTGCCAGCAGCTCTGGGGCGGACCTCTATGGCTACACCTTC	CASSSGADLYGYTF
TRBJ2-7	TRBV15	15	-	-	TGTGCCACCAGCAGGGTATTGGCAGGGACTTACGAGCAGTACTTC	CATSRVLAGTYEQYF
TRBJ2-7	TRBV21-1	14	-	-	TGTGCCAGCAGCGACCGGGACAGGGGGAACGAGCAGTACTTC	CASSDRDRGNEQYF
TRBJ2-1	TRBV5-4	17	-	TRBD1	TGTGCCAGCAGCTTGGATCCAGGGGGCCTCTCCTACAATGAGCAGTTCTTC	CASSLDPGGLSYNEQFF
TRBJ2-7	TRBV27	16	-	TRBD1	TGTGCCAGCTCCCCCCGAGGGGGACAGAGCTCCTACGAGCAGTACTTC	CASSPRGGQSSYEQYF
TRBJ2-3	TRBV6-1	15	-	TRBD1	TGTGCCAGCAGTGACACAGGGGCGGGCACAGATACGCAGTATTTT	CASSDTGAGTDTQYF
TRBJ2-1	TRBV7-8	15	-	-	TGTGCCAGCAGCTTTTATGGGGGGGCCGGGGATGAGCAGTTCTTC	CASSFYGGAGDEQFF
TRBJ2-5	TRBV5-4	16	-	TRBD2	TGTGCCAGCAGCATCGGAAGCGGGGGGTTCCAAGAGACCCAGTACTTC	CASSIGSGGFQETQYF
TRBJ2-1	TRBV27	17	once	TRBD2	TGTGCCAGCAGTTCAGGACTAGCGGGGGGCTCCTACAATGAGCAGTTCTTC	CASSSGLAGGSYNEQFF
TRBJ1-3	TRBV27	13	-	-	TGTGCCAGCAGTACAACGCGGGGTGACACCATATATTTT	CASSTTRGDTIYF
TRBJ2-2	TRBV5-1	16	-	TRBD2	TGCGCCAGCAGCTTGATTTTAGCGGGGGCTCCCGGGGAGCTGTTTTTT	CASSLILAGAPGELFF
TRBJ1-4	TRBV2	14	-	TRBD1	TGTGCCAGCAGTGGGACAGGCATTAATGAAAAACTGTTTTTT	CASSGTGINEKLFF
TRBJ2-1	TRBV7-3	15	medium-sized	TRBD2	TGTGCCAGCAGCTTAAGGGCTAGCGGGGAGAATGAGCAGTTCTTC	CASSLRASGENEQFF
TRBJ2-7	TRBV7-9	13	-	-	TGTGCCAGCAGCTTAGACTCGTCCTACGAGCAGTACTTC	CASSLDSSYEQYF
TRBJ2-5	TRBV7-2	16	-	TRBD1	TGTGCCAGCAGCTTAGTTCGGACAGGGGGCGGGGAGACCCAGTACTTC	CASSLVRTGGGETQYF
TRBJ1-2	TRBV7-9	15	-	-	TGTGCCAGCAGCTTACAGGGACTGAGCAACTATGGCTACACCTTC	CASSLQGLSNYGYTF
TRBJ1-4	TRBV2	14	-	-	TGTGCCAGCAGACGGACAAGCTCTCGGGAAAAACTGTTTTTT	CASRRTSSREKLFF
TRBJ2-2	TRBV2	14	-	-	TGTGCCAGCCAGCGGGGAGGGGGAGCCGGGGAGCTGTTTTTT	CASQRGGGAGELFF
TRBJ2-3	TRBV7-2	14	-	-	TGTGCCAGCAGCTTAGCACTACGCACAGATACGCAGTATTTT	CASSLALRTDTQYF
TRBJ1-6	TRBV7-3	15	few	-	TGTGCCAGCAGTTTCCTAGGGGCAGGAAATTCACCCCTCCACTTT	CASSFLGAGNSPLHF
TRBJ1-1	TRBV5-5	13	-	-	TGTGCCAGCAGCTTAGGAGGGCACACTGAAGCTTTCTTT	CASSLGGHTEAFF
TRBJ2-7	TRBV6-5	12	-	-	TGTGCCAGCAGTCAAAACAGGGAGACGCAGTACTTC	CASSQNRETQYF
TRBJ1-2	TRBV5-1	15	-	-	TGCGCCAGCAGCTTGGGAGAGGGTTATAACTATGGCTACACCTTC	CASSLGEGYNYGYTF